The entry below describes one T cell receptor (beta chain). Per the original methods: Researchers report that nucleated cell counts were estimated from reference gene primer amplification. Profiling relied on immunoSEQ multiplex PCR, and the TCRdb table lists in-frame clones only, not all of them. V and J calls and clone size come straight from that table; D and trimming were deduced from the DNA. The profile covers fewer than 150,000 clones, with 82% appearing a single time and about 4% taken by the ten largest. The data derive from a study of blood T cell repertoires in COVID-19. Study-wide context: From the United States, Italy and Spain came samples of acute and convalescent COVID-19. In each case, the material was cDNA or gDNA derived from T cells, B-cell-depleted T cells, or PBMCs.

The sequence was obtained from a woman over 75 with acute or convalescent COVID-19. The material sequenced was peripheral blood.

CDR3 in DNA: TGTGCCAGTAGTAGGTTGACTAGCGGGGGCACAGATACGCAGTATTTT. Its translation: CASSRLTSGGTDTQYF. V gene TRBV19 combines with J gene TRBJ2-3, with 11 nucleotides matching TRBD2. Per the germline V gene, CDR1 is LNHDA and CDR2 is SQIVND (reference sequence). The CDR3 is 16 amino acids. V dropped 4 bases and J dropped 1; count of bases not matched to a gene: 4.